A selection of T cell receptor beta chains follows, all from one sample in a study of glioma-infiltrating T cells after dendritic cell vaccination. Assay used: immunoSEQ multiplex PCR; TCRdb lists only in-frame clones, some missing. The sample lists about 92,000 clones, around 86% occurring once. The sequencing used blood, collected before dendritic cell vaccination. These receptors originate from a human donor with glioblastoma. Both conserved end residues are part of each CDR3. Each record gives: clone size, V gene, D gene, J gene, CDR3 protein, CDR3 DNA. The D gene is left open where the match is weak. Not all rows give a size; the values are once, few, many and, for expanded clones, a class.

.	TRBV10-3	TRBD2	TRBJ2-7	CAISVGSGTYEQYF	TGTGCCATCAGTGTGGGTAGCGGGACCTACGAGCAGTACTTC
.	TRBV29-1	TRBD1	TRBJ2-1	CSVGRGQGSEQFF	TGCAGCGTTGGTAGGGGGCAAGGGAGTGAGCAGTTCTTC
.	TRBV4-1	TRBD1	TRBJ2-5	CASSQEDRGQETQYF	TGCGCCAGCAGCCAAGAGGACAGGGGGCAAGAGACCCAGTACTTC
.	TRBV5-4	TRBD1	TRBJ2-7	CASSSLTGMMYEQYF	TGTGCCAGCAGCTCTTTGACAGGGATGATGTACGAGCAGTACTTC
once	TRBV7-9	TRBD2	TRBJ2-7	CASSLDGLAGKYEQYF	TGTGCCAGCAGCTTAGACGGACTAGCGGGTAAATACGAGCAGTACTTC
.	TRBV4-1	TRBD1	TRBJ1-2	CASSHHRTGDYGYTF	TGCGCCAGCAGCCACCACAGGACAGGAGACTATGGCTACACCTTC
once	TRBV30	.	TRBJ1-4	CAWRATGATNEKLFF	TGTGCCTGGAGGGCGACAGGAGCAACTAATGAAAAACTGTTTTTT
.	TRBV29-1	TRBD1	TRBJ2-6	CSVEDRGTGGAQVANVLTF	TGCAGCGTTGAAGATCGGGGGACAGGGGGCGCCCAGGTGGCCAACGTCCTGACTTTC
.	TRBV28	.	TRBJ1-2	CASSIQGKNYGYTF	TGTGCCAGCAGTATACAGGGAAAGAACTATGGCTACACCTTC
.	TRBV5-4	.	TRBJ1-2	CASSRTTGYGYTF	TGTGCCAGCAGCCGAACCACAGGTTATGGCTACACCTTC
.	TRBV6-1	TRBD2	TRBJ2-3	CASSGVAGGLDTQYF	TGTGCCAGCAGTGGAGTAGCGGGGGGATTAGATACGCAGTATTTT
once	TRBV7-9	TRBD1	TRBJ2-7	CASRTGTGALEQYF	TGTGCCAGCAGAACAGGGACAGGGGCTCTCGAGCAGTACTTC
.	TRBV27	.	TRBJ1-1	CASRRQEMNTEAFF	TGTGCCAGCAGGAGACAGGAAATGAACACTGAAGCTTTCTTT
.	TRBV7-9	TRBD2	TRBJ2-7	CASSSGLAQYEQYF	TGTGCCAGCAGCTCGGGACTAGCTCAGTACGAGCAGTACTTC
.	TRBV6-1	.	TRBJ1-5	CATQPRQDQPQHF	TGTGCCACCCAACCGCGACAGGATCAGCCCCAGCATTTT
.	TRBV19	TRBD1	TRBJ1-1	CASSLLTGGNTEAFF	TGTGCCAGTAGTCTCCTGACAGGGGGGAACACTGAAGCTTTCTTT